Sequencing of this T cell receptor (beta chain) was carried out in a study of blood T cell repertoires in COVID-19. Study-wide context: COVID-19 samples collected from the United States, Italy and Spain covered acute and convalescent phases. PBMCs, B-cell-depleted T cells, or T cells provided the cDNA or gDNA that made up the material.

Original data processing: Amplification of reference gene primers provided the estimated nucleated cell counts. Profiled with immunoSEQ multiplex PCR; TCRdb holds only in-frame clones, not every one. V and J calls and clone size are copied from that table; D and trimming were computed from the DNA. The sample carries approximately 260,000 clones, around 87% recorded once. The CDR3 length is 15 residues. The V and J ends lost 0 bases and 2 bases, in that order; junction bases with no gene match: 1. Germline loops: CDR1 MNHEY, CDR2 SVGAGI. This receptor was obtained from a man between 18 and 35 years old with active or convalescent COVID-19. The material sequenced was peripheral blood. V is TRBV6-5 and J is TRBJ1-2; 9 positions agree with TRBD1. The CDR3 DNA reads TGTGCCAGCAGTTACTCCGGGACAGGGAACTATGGCTACACCTTC. Encoded protein: CASSYSGTGNYGYTF.